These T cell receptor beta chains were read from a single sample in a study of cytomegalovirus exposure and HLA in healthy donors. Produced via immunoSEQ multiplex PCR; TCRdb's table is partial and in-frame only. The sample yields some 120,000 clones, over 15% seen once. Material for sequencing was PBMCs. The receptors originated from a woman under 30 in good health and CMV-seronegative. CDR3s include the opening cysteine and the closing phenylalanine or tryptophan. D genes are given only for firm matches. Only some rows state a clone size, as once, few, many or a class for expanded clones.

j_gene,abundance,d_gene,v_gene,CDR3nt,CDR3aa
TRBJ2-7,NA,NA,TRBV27,TGTGCCAGCAGTTTACGGCAGGGCTACGAGCAGTACTTC,CASSLRQGYEQYF
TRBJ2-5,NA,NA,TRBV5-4,TGTGCCAGCAGCTTGGGAGGGAGGGAGACCCAGTACTTC,CASSLGGRETQYF
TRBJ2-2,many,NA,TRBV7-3,TGTGCCAGCAGCTTAATCACTGGCGGGGAGCTGTTTTTT,CASSLITGGELFF
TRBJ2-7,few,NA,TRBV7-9,TGTGCCAGCAGCTCCGGGAACTACGAGCAGTACTTC,CASSSGNYEQYF
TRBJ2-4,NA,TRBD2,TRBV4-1,TGCGCCAGCAGCCAAGATGGGCGGGGGGGCGAAAACATTCAGTACTTC,CASSQDGRGGENIQYF
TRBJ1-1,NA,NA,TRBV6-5,TGTGCCAGCAGTTACTCGGAGGGTGTGGGCACTGAAGCTTTCTTT,CASSYSEGVGTEAFF
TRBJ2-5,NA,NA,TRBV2,TGTGCCAGCAGGGTCCAGGTTCTAGCGTTGACTGAGACCCAGTACTTC,CASRVQVLALTETQYF
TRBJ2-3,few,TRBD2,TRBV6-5,TGTGCCAGCAGTAACTTTGGACTAGCGGGGAGGGATACGCAGTATTTT,CASSNFGLAGRDTQYF
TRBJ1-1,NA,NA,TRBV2,TGTGCCAGCAGTGTTGCACAGGGTATAGGCACTGAAGCTTTCTTT,CASSVAQGIGTEAFF
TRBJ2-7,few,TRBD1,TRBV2,TGTGCCAGCAGGCCGGGACAGGGGGCCCTCTACGAGCAGTACTTC,CASRPGQGALYEQYF
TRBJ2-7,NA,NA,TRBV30,TGTGCCTGGAGCGACAGCTACGAGCAGTACTTC,CAWSDSYEQYF
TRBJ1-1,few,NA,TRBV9,TGTGCCAGCCGGAGGGCACCTAGGGACACTGAAGCTTTCTTT,CASRRAPRDTEAFF
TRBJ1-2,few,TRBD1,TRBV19,TGTGCCAGTAGTCCAGACAGGGGGCGTCGTGGCTACACCTTC,CASSPDRGRRGYTF
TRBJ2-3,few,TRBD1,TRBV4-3,TGCGCCAGCAGCCGGGTATTAGGGGGCATCGGCACAGATACGCAGTATTTT,CASSRVLGGIGTDTQYF
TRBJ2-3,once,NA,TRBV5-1,TGCGCCAGCAGCTTTGATCAGTCGGATACGCAGTATTTT,CASSFDQSDTQYF
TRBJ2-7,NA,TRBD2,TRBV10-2,TGCGCCAGCAGTGGCGGGACTAGCGGCCGCTACGAGCAGTACTTC,CASSGGTSGRYEQYF
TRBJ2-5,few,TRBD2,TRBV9,TGTGCCAGCAGCGTAACTAGCGGTGAGACCCAGTACTTC,CASSVTSGETQYF
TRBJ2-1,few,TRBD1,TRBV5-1,TGCGCCAGCAGCCCCTCAGGGGGCGATCCCTACAATGAGCAGTTCTTC,CASSPSGGDPYNEQFF
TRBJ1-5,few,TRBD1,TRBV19,TGTGCCAGTAGAGGGGGGACAGGGGGTAGCGGCAATCAGCCCCAGCATTTT,CASRGGTGGSGNQPQHF
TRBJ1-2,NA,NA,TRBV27,TGTGCCAGCAGTCAGGGTCGTCTGGTTGGCTACACCTTC,CASSQGRLVGYTF
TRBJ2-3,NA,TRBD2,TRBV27,TGTGCCAGCAGTTTAACGCTACTAGCGGGGCTCACAGATACGCAGTATTTT,CASSLTLLAGLTDTQYF
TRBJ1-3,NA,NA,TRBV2,TGTGCCAGCAATGGGGGGTCTATTTTCTCCGGAAACACCATATATTTT,CASNGGSIFSGNTIYF
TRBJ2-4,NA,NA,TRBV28,TGTGCCAGCAGTTTACAAACCGGGACACAGAAAAACATTCAGTACTTC,CASSLQTGTQKNIQYF
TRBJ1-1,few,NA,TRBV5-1,TGCGCCAGCAGCTTGGGGGGAGGAACTGAAGCTTTCTTT,CASSLGGGTEAFF
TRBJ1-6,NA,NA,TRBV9,TGTGCCAGCAGCGTAGGCGACAGGAGTGATTCACCCCTCCACTTT,CASSVGDRSDSPLHF
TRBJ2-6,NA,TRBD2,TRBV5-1,TGCGCCAGCAGCTGGGGGGGTTCTGGGGCCAACGTCCTGACTTTC,CASSWGGSGANVLTF
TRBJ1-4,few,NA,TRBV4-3,TGCGCCAGCAGCCAAGGGGGGCAGGGATCTAGTGAAAAACTGTTTTTT,CASSQGGQGSSEKLFF
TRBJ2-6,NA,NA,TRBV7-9,TGTGCCAGCAGCATATTAACAGGGACCACCGGGGCCAACGTCCTGACTTTC,CASSILTGTTGANVLTF
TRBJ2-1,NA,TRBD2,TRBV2,TGTGCCAGCAGTGGGGGACTAGCGGGACCCTACAATGAGCAGTTCTTC,CASSGGLAGPYNEQFF
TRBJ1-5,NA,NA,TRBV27,TGTGCCAGCAGCCAGACCGTTTGGCCGGGTCGAACGGATCAGCCCCAGCATTTT,CASSQTVWPGRTDQPQHF
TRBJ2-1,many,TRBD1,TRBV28,TGTGCCAGCAGTTCCCAGGGGGCAAGGAATGAGCAGTTCTTC,CASSSQGARNEQFF
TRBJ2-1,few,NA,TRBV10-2,TGCGCCAGCAGTGAGTCTTGGGGACTTCCCAATGAGCAGTTCTTC,CASSESWGLPNEQFF
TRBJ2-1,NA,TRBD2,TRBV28,TGTGCCAGCACTCTATCCTCCCTAGCGGGAGTGGGATACAATGAGCAGTTCTTC,CASTLSSLAGVGYNEQFF
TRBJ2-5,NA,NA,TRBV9,TGTGCCAGCAGCGTAGAGGCGGGGCCCAGGGATTCCTATAGAGAGACCCAGTACTTC,CASSVEAGPRDSYRETQYF
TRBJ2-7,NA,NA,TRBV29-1,TGCAGCGTTGATCAGACAGGGGAGGGGGAGCAGTACTTC,CSVDQTGEGEQYF
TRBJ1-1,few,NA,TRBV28,TGTGCCAGCACCCCGGACAGAAGGAACACTGAAGCTTTCTTT,CASTPDRRNTEAFF
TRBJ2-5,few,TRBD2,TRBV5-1,TGCGCCAGCAGCTGGGGGGCAGCCAGCGGGAGTTACGAGACCCAGTACTTC,CASSWGAASGSYETQYF
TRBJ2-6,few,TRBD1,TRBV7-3,TGTGCCAGCAGCACCCCAGGGGGCACTTCTAGATCTGGGGCCAACGTCCTGACTTTC,CASSTPGGTSRSGANVLTF
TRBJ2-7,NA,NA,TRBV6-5,TGTGCCAGCAGTGCCCTAGCCCTCCGTTACGGGCAGTACTTC,CASSALALRYGQYF
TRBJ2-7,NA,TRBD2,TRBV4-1,TGCGCCAGCAGCCCGAGCGGGAGCGAGCAGTACTTC,CASSPSGSEQYF
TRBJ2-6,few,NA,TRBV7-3,TGTGCCAGCAGCTTCCGCTCTGGGGCCAACGTCCTGACTTTC,CASSFRSGANVLTF
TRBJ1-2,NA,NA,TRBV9,TGTGCCAGCACAGAAGGGGCAGGTTTTTATGGCTACACCTTC,CASTEGAGFYGYTF
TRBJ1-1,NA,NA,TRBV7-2,TGTGCCAGCAGGGGCAGAAGGGGAGGAGGTGAAGCTTTCTTT,CASRGRRGGGEAFF
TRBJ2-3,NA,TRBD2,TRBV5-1,TGCGCCAGCAGCTCCCCAGGGTCGCGGGAGACCCCAGATACGCAGTATTTT,CASSSPGSRETPDTQYF
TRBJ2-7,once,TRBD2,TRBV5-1,TGCGCCAGTAACACCGGGACTAGCGGGTCTGTTGAGCAGTACTTC,CASNTGTSGSVEQYF
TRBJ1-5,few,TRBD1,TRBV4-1,TGCGCCAGCAGCCATGAACCGGGACAGTGGGGTCCCCAGCATTTT,CASSHEPGQWGPQHF
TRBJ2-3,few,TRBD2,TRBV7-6,TGTGCCAGCAGCCGCCGGAGCGGGGGTAGCACAGATACGCAGTATTTT,CASSRRSGGSTDTQYF
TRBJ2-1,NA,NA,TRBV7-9,TGTGCCAGCAGCACGCGACAGGGCGGGGTTGAGCAGTTCTTC,CASSTRQGGVEQFF
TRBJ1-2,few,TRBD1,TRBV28,TGTGCCAGCAGTTTACCTGGTCAGGGGGCTGGCTACACCTTC,CASSLPGQGAGYTF
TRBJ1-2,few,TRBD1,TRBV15,TGTGCCACCAGCAGGGCGGGACAGGGCCGGGCTGGCTACACCTTC,CATSRAGQGRAGYTF
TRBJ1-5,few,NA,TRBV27,TGTGCCAGCAGTTCACTTCCACTCCACGGGGAGCCCCAGCATTTT,CASSSLPLHGEPQHF
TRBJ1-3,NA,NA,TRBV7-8,TGTGCCAGCAGCTTAGGTGCAGGGTTTAGTCCTGGAAACACCATATATTTT,CASSLGAGFSPGNTIYF